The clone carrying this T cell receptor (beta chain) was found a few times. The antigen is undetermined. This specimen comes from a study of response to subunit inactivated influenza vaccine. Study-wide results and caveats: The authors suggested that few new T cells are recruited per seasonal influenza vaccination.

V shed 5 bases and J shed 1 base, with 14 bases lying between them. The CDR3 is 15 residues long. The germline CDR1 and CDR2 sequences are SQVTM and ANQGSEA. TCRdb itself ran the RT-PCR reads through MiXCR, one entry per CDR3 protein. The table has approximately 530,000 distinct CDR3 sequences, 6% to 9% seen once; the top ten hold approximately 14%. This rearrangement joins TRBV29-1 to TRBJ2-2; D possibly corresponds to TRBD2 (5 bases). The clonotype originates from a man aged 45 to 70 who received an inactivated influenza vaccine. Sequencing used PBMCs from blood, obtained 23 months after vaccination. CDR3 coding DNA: TGCAGCGTTCGGGTTGGTAGCGAGAACACCGGGGAGCTGTTTTTT. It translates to CSVRVGSENTGELFF.